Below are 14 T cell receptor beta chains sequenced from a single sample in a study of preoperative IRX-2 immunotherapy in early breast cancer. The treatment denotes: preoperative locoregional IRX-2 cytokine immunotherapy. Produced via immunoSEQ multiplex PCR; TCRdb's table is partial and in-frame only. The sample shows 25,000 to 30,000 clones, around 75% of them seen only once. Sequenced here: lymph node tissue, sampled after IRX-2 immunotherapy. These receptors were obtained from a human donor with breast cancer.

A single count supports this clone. The CDR3 spells CAWSNRDGGLWVRNIQYF. The CDR3 DNA reads as TGTGCCTGGAGTAACCGTGACGGGGGGCTGTGGGTGAGAAACATTCAGTACTTC. This chain joins TRBV30 and TRBJ2-4; D may be TRBD2 (7 bases). The CDR3 loop spans 18 amino acids. Germline V gene data show CDR1 as GTSNPN and CDR2 as SVGIG (reference sequence). V gave up 2 bases and J gave up 6 bases, with 26 bases separating them. Together with reference TRBV30 and TRBJ2-4, the CDR3 gives the full variable domain: SQTIHQWPATLVQPVGSPLSLECTVEGTSNPNLYWYRQAAGRGLQLLFYSVGIGQISSEVPQNLSASRPQDRQFILSSKKLLLSDSGFYLCAWSNRDGGLWVRNIQYFGAGTRLSVL.

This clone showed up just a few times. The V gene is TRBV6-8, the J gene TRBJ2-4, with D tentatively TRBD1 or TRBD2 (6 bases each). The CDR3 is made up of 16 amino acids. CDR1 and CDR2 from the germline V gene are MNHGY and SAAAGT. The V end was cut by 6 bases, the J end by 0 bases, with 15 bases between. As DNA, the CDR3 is TGTGCCAGCAGAGCCACGGGGGCTCTAGCCAAAAACATTCAGTACTTC. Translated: CASRATGALAKNIQYF.

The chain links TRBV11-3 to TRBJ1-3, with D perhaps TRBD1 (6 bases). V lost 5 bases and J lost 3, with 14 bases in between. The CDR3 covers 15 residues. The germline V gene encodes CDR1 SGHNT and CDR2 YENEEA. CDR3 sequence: CASSTKTGIGNTIYF. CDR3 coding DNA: TGTGCCAGCAGCACTAAAACAGGGATTGGAAACACCATATATTTT.

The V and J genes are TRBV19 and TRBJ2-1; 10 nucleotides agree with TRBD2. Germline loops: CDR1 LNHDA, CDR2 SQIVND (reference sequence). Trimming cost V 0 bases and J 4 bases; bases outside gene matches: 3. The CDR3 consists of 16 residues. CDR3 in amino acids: CASSIDPSGSYNEQFF. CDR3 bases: TGTGCCAGTAGTATAGACCCTAGCGGGAGTTACAATGAGCAGTTCTTC.

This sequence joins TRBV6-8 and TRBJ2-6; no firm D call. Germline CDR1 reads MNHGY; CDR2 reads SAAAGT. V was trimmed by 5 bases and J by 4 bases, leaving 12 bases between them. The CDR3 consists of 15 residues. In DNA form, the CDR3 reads TGTGCCAGCAGTGCTGTCGACTCCGGGGCCAACGTCCTGACTTTC. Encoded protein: CASSAVDSGANVLTF.

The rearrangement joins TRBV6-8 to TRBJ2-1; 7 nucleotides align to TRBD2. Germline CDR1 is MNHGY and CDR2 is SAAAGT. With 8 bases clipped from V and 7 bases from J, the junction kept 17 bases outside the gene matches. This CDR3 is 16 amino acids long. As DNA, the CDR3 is TGTGCCAGCCGTCCCGTGAACCTAGCGGACGGAAATGAGCAGTTCTTC. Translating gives CASRPVNLADGNEQFF.

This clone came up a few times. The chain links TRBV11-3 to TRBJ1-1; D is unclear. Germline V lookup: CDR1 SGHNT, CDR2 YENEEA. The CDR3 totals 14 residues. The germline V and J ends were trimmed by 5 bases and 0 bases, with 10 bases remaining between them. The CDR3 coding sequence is TGTGCCAGCAGCAAACAGTACATGAACACTGAAGCTTTCTTT. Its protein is CASSKQYMNTEAFF.

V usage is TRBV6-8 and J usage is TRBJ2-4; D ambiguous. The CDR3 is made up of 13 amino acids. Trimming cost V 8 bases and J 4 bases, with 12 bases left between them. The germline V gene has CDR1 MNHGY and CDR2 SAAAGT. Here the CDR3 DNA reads TGTGCCAGCTCGCCGCAGATTAAAAACATTCAGTACTTC. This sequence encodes CASSPQIKNIQYF.

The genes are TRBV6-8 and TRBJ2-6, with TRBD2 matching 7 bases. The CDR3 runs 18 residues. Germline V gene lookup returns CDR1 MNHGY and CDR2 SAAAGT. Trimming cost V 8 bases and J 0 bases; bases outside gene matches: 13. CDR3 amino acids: CASLQTGGKSSGANVLTF. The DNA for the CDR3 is TGTGCCAGCCTCCAGACCGGGGGGAAGAGCTCTGGGGCCAACGTCCTGACTTTC.

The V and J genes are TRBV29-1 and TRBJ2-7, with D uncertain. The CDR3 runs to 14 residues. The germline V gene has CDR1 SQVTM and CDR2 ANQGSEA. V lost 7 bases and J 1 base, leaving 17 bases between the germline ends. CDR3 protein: CSAAVYGKSYEQYF. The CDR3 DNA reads TGCAGCGCTGCTGTTTATGGAAAGTCCTACGAGCAGTACTTC.

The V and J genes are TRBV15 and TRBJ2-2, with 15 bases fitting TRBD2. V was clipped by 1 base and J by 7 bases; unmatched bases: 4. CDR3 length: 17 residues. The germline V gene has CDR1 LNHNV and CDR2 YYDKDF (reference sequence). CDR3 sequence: CATSRAGLAGGIGELFF. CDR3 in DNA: TGTGCCACCAGCAGAGCTGGACTAGCGGGAGGGATCGGGGAGCTGTTTTTT.

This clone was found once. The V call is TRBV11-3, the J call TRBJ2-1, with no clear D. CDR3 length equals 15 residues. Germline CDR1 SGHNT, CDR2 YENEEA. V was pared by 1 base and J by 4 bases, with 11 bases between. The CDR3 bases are TGTGCCAGCAGCTTAGGCGGATCCAGGTACAATGAGCAGTTCTTC. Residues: CASSLGGSRYNEQFF.

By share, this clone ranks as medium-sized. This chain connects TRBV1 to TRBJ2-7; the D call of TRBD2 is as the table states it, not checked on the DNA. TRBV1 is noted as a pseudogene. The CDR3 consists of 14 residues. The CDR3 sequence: CASSPLAGGREQYF. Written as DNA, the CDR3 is TGCGCCAGCAGCCCCCTAGCGGGAGGGCGAGAGCAGTACTTC.

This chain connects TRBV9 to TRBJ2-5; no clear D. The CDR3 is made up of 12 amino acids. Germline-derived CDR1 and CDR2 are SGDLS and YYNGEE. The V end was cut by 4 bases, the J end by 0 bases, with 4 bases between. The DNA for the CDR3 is TGTGCCAGCAGCTCAAACCAAGAGACCCAGTACTTC. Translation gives CASSSNQETQYF.